This TCR beta chain originates from a study of T cell responses to AZD1222 COVID-19 vaccine. About the research overall: Second-dose recipients at about 4 or about 12 weeks were treated as one pooled group. Study-level results: Increased Spike-specific TCR breadth and depth were observed after two AZD1222 doses. Samples come after the peak T cell response, not at day 14.

Assay: immunoSEQ multiplex PCR; the TCRdb copy retains only in-frame clones and omits some. Of 160,000 or so clones listed, about nine tenths are singletons. The V gene lost 7 bases and the J gene lost 2 bases, with 12 bases spanning the gap. The CDR3 runs to 14 residues. Germline CDR1 and CDR2: KGHDR and SFDVKD. About this clone itself: Its specificity is not known.

Here the sequenced sample was peripheral blood, taken on day 0 of AZD1222 vaccination. The V gene is TRBV24-1, the J gene TRBJ2-3, with unresolved D. The TCR was taken from an adult in good health. The CDR3 sequence is CATSLGSPTDTQYF. CDR3 nucleotide sequence: TGTGCCACCAGCCTGGGCAGCCCCACAGATACGCAGTATTTT.